These T cell receptor beta chains were read from a single sample in a study of cytomegalovirus exposure and HLA in healthy donors. Assay used: immunoSEQ multiplex PCR; TCRdb lists only in-frame clones, some missing. The sample has about 110,000 clones; approximately 80% are singletons. Sequencing input: PBMCs. These receptors all come from a woman aged 18-29 years in good health and CMV-seropositive. Each CDR3 is given with its conserved first and last residue.

v_gene	j_gene	CDR3aa
TRBV5-8	TRBJ1-1	CASSFTGNTEAFF
TRBV7-2	TRBJ2-5	CASSAPEATPAETQYF
TRBV6-1	TRBJ1-1	CASRGTGNTEAFF
TRBV10-3	TRBJ2-1	CAISPRLAGNEQFF
TRBV19	TRBJ1-5	CASNSFREGARGSNQPQHF
TRBV15	TRBJ1-1	CATRSQGTEAFF
TRBV27	TRBJ2-1	CASSLVSGDNEQFF
TRBV9	TRBJ1-4	CASSVSVPGGKLFF
TRBV6-6	TRBJ1-1	CASSYSRTEAAFF
TRBV5-1	TRBJ2-1	CASSLETSGKNEQFF
TRBV9	TRBJ2-7	CASSVLDLPYEQYF
TRBV27	TRBJ1-2	CASSLGQGFYGYTF